The 5 T cell receptor beta chains below were found in one sample sequenced in a study of cytomegalovirus exposure and HLA in healthy donors. A multiplex PCR was run with 60 Vbeta primers and 13 Jbeta primers. Here immunoSEQ multiplex PCR was the method, and the copy in TCRdb shows in-frame clones only, minus some. The repertoire consists of some 160,000 clones, with roughly 82% occurring once and the leading ten covering approximately 1.8%. Sequencing input: PBMCs. These receptors were collected from a woman aged 25 to 39 in good health and CMV-seronegative.

The V gene is TRBV27, the J gene TRBJ2-2; 8 bases agree with TRBD2. Trimming cost V 3 bases and J 3 bases; bases outside gene matches: 6. This CDR3 is 16 amino acids long. Germline V lookup: CDR1 MNHEY, CDR2 SMNVEV (reference sequence). CDR3 nucleotides: TGTGCCAGCAGTTTTCTTCGGGGGGGATACACCGGGGAGCTGTTTTTT. Its protein is CASSFLRGGYTGELFF.

This chain joins TRBV2 and TRBJ2-7; D not resolved. Germline V lookup: CDR1 SNHLY, CDR2 FYNNEI. Deletions cut 6 bases from V and 3 bases from J, with 9 bases between. The CDR3 is 12 residues long. CDR3 DNA sequence: TGTGCCAGCAGCCCCTCCGTCTACGAGCAGTACTTC. Residues: CASSPSVYEQYF.

CDR3 region: CASSLRQGAQETQYF. Written as DNA, the CDR3 is TGTGCCAGTAGTCTCCGACAGGGGGCTCAAGAGACCCAGTACTTC. The chain couples TRBV19 to TRBJ2-5, with TRBD1 matching 10 bases. The CDR3 sequence is 15 residues long. Germline loops: CDR1 LNHDA, CDR2 SQIVND (reference sequence). After removal of 5 bases from V and 2 bases from J, the junction contained 5 bases not matched to a gene.

The chain combines TRBV29-1 with TRBJ2-7, with D possibly TRBD1 on 6 matching bases. Trimming removed 6 bases at V and 4 bases at J, with 16 bases between. This CDR3 comprises 13 residues. CDR1 and CDR2 from the germline V gene are SQVTM and ANQGSEA. CDR3 bases: TGCAGCGTAGAACAGGGAAAGGGGTACGAGCAGTACTTC. The encoded protein is CSVEQGKGYEQYF.

This clone came up a few times. The chain recombines TRBV5-4 with TRBJ1-1; TRBD1 agrees at 9 bases. This CDR3 has 14 residues. The V gene end was trimmed by 6 bases and the J gene end by 4 bases; junction bases not matched to a gene: 7. Germline V gene lookup returns CDR1 SGHNT and CDR2 YYREEE (reference sequence). The CDR3 sequence is CASTQNRGLTEAFF. The CDR3 DNA reads as TGTGCCAGCACCCAGAACAGGGGGCTCACTGAAGCTTTCTTT.